This T cell receptor beta chain was obtained from a study of memory CD4+ T cells and cytomegalovirus serostatus. Study summary: Donors were healthy Belgian adults, several CMV seropositive and 20 to 25 seronegative.

Points on this clone: Its specificity is unknown.

V was cut by 5 bases and J by 4 bases, with 9 bases left in between. This CDR3 has 11 amino acids. Per the germline V gene, CDR1 is DFQATT and CDR2 is SNEGSKA (reference sequence). The sort gate was single viable CD3+CD4+CD8-CD45RO+ cells for memory CD4+ T cells. Donors' CMV status reflects serum IgG against pp150, pp28, p38, p52. Study-wide points: A US-trained random forest predicted CMV serostatus with median AUC approximately 0.9.

Using immunoSEQ multiplex PCR, the repertoire was profiled, and TCRdb retains in-frame clones only, with some absent. The sample yields around 32,000 clones, 65% to 80% seen once. The receptor's source is an adult in good health and CMV-seronegative. Some clones in this sample may be carry-over from other donors' samples. Sequencing was done on a sample of memory CD4+ T cells from blood. The V gene is TRBV20-1, the J gene TRBJ2-7; no firm D call. The CDR3 DNA reads TGCAGTGCTCCCAGTAGATACGAGCAGTACTTC. It encodes CSAPSRYEQYF.